The rows below give T cell receptor beta chains drawn from one sample of a study of T cell repertoires in cytomegalovirus infection. One entry per CDR3 protein, called by TCRdb with MiXCR from the reads. The sample includes fewer than 550,000 distinct CDR3 sequences, about 30% of them seen just once. Sequencing was done on a sample of PBMCs. The receptor source for this set is a human donor in good health (CMV status not recorded). Some clones in this sample may be carry-over from other donors' samples. Both conserved end residues are trimmed from each CDR3. Rows give clone size only sometimes, using once, few, many, or a class for an expanded clone.

J: TRBJ2-1; V: TRBV10-3; size: few; CDR3: AISGTSLYEQF
J: TRBJ2-2; V: TRBV19; size: .; CDR3: ASSMETGQGPGELF
J: TRBJ2-1; V: TRBV12-5; size: .; CDR3: ASGLPGGASNEQF
J: TRBJ2-3; V: TRBV6-5; size: .; CDR3: ASRIASASTDTQY
J: TRBJ2-1; V: TRBV7-2; size: many; CDR3: ASSLMGGGQF
J: TRBJ2-5; V: TRBV28; size: few; CDR3: ASRPAGIETQY
J: TRBJ1-1; V: TRBV30; size: .; CDR3: AWKVGENTEAF
J: TRBJ2-7; V: TRBV4-1; size: .; CDR3: ASSQESTGSYEQY
J: TRBJ1-1; V: TRBV29-1; size: .; CDR3: SVVRSLMNTEAF
J: TRBJ2-1; V: TRBV7-4; size: .; CDR3: ASSLSEGGPYNEQF
J: TRBJ2-3; V: TRBV14; size: .; CDR3: ASSSGSGTQY
J: TRBJ2-5; V: TRBV6-1; size: .; CDR3: ASSELEETQY
J: TRBJ2-1; V: TRBV7-2; size: many; CDR3: ASSPGTRWF
J: TRBJ1-1; V: TRBV6-2/TRBV6-3; size: .; CDR3: ASSYSVYPNTEAF
J: TRBJ2-5; V: TRBV20-1; size: .; CDR3: SARAPASGRETQY
J: TRBJ2-5; V: TRBV6-6; size: once; CDR3: ASSSAGAQETQY
J: TRBJ1-1; V: TRBV10-3; size: .; CDR3: ASGQENTEAF
J: TRBJ2-4; V: TRBV7-8; size: .; CDR3: ASSSRGLENIGQY
J: TRBJ1-1; V: TRBV10-3; size: .; CDR3: AISAGGSEAF
J: TRBJ1-2; V: TRBV4-3; size: .; CDR3: ASSQDLGTPGGYT
J: TRBJ2-3; V: TRBV11-2; size: few; CDR3: ASSLEGTSGLDTQY
J: TRBJ2-1; V: TRBV6-2/TRBV6-3; size: few; CDR3: ASSPQGTSGTNEQF
J: TRBJ2-5; V: TRBV18; size: .; CDR3: ASSSTSGSETQY
J: TRBJ2-7; V: TRBV28; size: .; CDR3: ASSLNPSGPYEQY
J: TRBJ1-5; V: TRBV6-6; size: few; CDR3: ASSQNRGSNQPQH
J: TRBJ1-2; V: TRBV20-1; size: .; CDR3: SARPGQRDNGYT
J: TRBJ2-1; V: TRBV7-8; size: many; CDR3: ASRGLAGGLYNEQF
J: TRBJ2-7; V: TRBV4-1; size: .; CDR3: ASSPGPLSYEQY
J: TRBJ1-1; V: TRBV7-9; size: .; CDR3: ASSLGQGDEAF
J: TRBJ2-1; V: TRBV12-3/TRBV12-4; size: .; CDR3: ASRPGVDEQF
J: TRBJ2-1; V: TRBV24-1; size: .; CDR3: ATSDRGVAGNEQF
J: TRBJ1-4; V: TRBV6-2/TRBV6-3; size: few; CDR3: ASSGASATNEKLF
J: TRBJ2-7; V: TRBV27; size: .; CDR3: ASSFLGQGSYEQY
J: TRBJ2-5; V: TRBV18; size: .; CDR3: ASSAETGTGTQY
J: TRBJ1-5; V: TRBV20-1; size: .; CDR3: SATGTSDQPQH
J: TRBJ1-1; V: TRBV5-1; size: many; CDR3: ASRQGAVGTEAF
J: TRBJ2-7; V: TRBV6-2/TRBV6-3; size: .; CDR3: ASSYSIGRTVLEQY
J: TRBJ2-5; V: TRBV20-1; size: few; CDR3: SAPTRPGGYQETQY
J: TRBJ2-1; V: TRBV7-2; size: many; CDR3: ASTRSGPGRNEQF
J: TRBJ2-3; V: TRBV20-1; size: .; CDR3: SANRASGREQY
J: TRBJ2-3; V: TRBV7-2; size: many; CDR3: ASSPGLAGGPSTDTQY
J: TRBJ1-1; V: TRBV5-1; size: .; CDR3: ASSLIRNRGQDTEAF
J: TRBJ1-5; V: TRBV19; size: .; CDR3: ASSKEGAPQLVQPQH
J: TRBJ1-2; V: TRBV28; size: .; CDR3: ASSPGLRTIYGYT
J: TRBJ1-2; V: TRBV7-2; size: many; CDR3: ASSSGGTGLSLGYT
J: TRBJ2-7; V: TRBV5-1; size: .; CDR3: ASSQSGSSDEQY
J: TRBJ2-1; V: TRBV25-1; size: .; CDR3: ASSEYTGGEQF
J: TRBJ2-2; V: TRBV9; size: few; CDR3: ASSVGLAATGELF
J: TRBJ2-3; V: TRBV4-3; size: few; CDR3: ASSQGRGPSGPTQY
J: TRBJ1-5; V: TRBV7-6; size: few; CDR3: ASRGQGEAQPQH
J: TRBJ2-7; V: TRBV6-2/TRBV6-3; size: .; CDR3: ASSYPLAGEFYEQY
J: TRBJ1-5; V: TRBV28; size: .; CDR3: ASRRGDQPQH
J: TRBJ1-3; V: TRBV7-2; size: few; CDR3: ASSLDPRGNTIY
J: TRBJ2-7; V: TRBV7-2; size: many; CDR3: ASSLAVRGAGEQY
J: TRBJ2-1; V: TRBV6-1; size: .; CDR3: AGSSPSSYNEQF